The T cell receptor beta chain under discussion was sequenced for a study of T cells in Graves' hyperthyroidism and ophthalmopathy. This clonotype has more than one count but fewer than ten. RNA transcripts were the template for amplifying TCR beta CDR3 regions. Initially, a first-round RT-PCR of the TCR CDR3 employed the HTBI primer set. TCRdb reanalysed the multiplex PCR reads using MiXCR and keeps one entry per CDR3 protein. Among 500,000 to 600,000 distinct CDR3 sequences listed, nearly 20% were seen once. The CDR3 totals 17 residues. The trim removed 0 bases at V and 6 bases at J, leaving 9 bases unmatched. Germline V CDR1 and CDR2: GTSNPN, SVGIG (reference sequence).

The source is a man in his forties with Graves' ophthalmopathy. The rearrangement uses TRBV30 and TRBJ2-1; 12 bases align to TRBD2. The sequenced material came from blood. As DNA, the CDR3 is TGTGCCTGGAGTGTATTCCGGACTAGCGGGGCCCCCAATGAGCAGTTCTTC. Protein: CAWSVFRTSGAPNEQFF.